These 13 T cell receptor beta chains were all obtained from the same sample, sequenced in a study of CD8 T cells in Susac syndrome. The RNA input was about 0.45 to 1 ug, and it was reverse transcribed with random hexamers. MiXCR, applied by TCRdb to the immunoSEQ multiplex PCR reads, yields one record per CDR3 protein. The sample includes more than 90,000 distinct CDR3 sequences, about 92% seen only once; the top ten take about 0.096%. Sequences were obtained from CD4+ T cells from PBMCs. These receptors originate from a human donor with multiple sclerosis.

V is TRBV5-1 and J is TRBJ1-2; 8 bases map to TRBD1. The CDR3 totals 15 residues. Germline V gene sequence: CDR1 SGHRS, CDR2 YFSETQ. With 4 bases clipped from V and 6 bases from J, the junction kept 11 bases outside the gene matches. Here the CDR3 DNA reads TGCGCCAGCAGCCCAGGACAGGGTGCGATTGATGGCTACACCTTC. This translates into CASSPGQGAIDGYTF.

The chain carries TRBV6-2 or TRBV6-3 and TRBJ2-5, with 10 bases identical to TRBD2. CDR1 MNHEY and CDR2 SVGEGT come from the germline V gene. CDR3 size: 14 residues. V gave up 8 bases and J gave up 4 bases; unmatched junction bases: 7. The chain's CDR3 is CASRQGLASETQYF. The CDR3 DNA is TGTGCCAGCCGTCAGGGACTAGCGTCAGAGACCCAGTACTTC.

This chain links TRBV7-2 with TRBJ2-3, with TRBD2 identical over 9 bases. The germline CDR1 and CDR2 sequences are SGHTA and FQGNSA. The CDR3 runs 15 residues. V was clipped by 5 bases and J by 2 bases; unmatched bases: 5. This chain's CDR3 is CASSPSGENTDTQYF. Written as DNA, the CDR3 is TGTGCCAGCAGCCCTAGCGGGGAGAACACAGATACGCAGTATTTT.

This clonotype was seen only a few times. The chain couples TRBV5-6 to TRBJ2-3, with 7 bases that match TRBD1. The CDR3 is 15 residues long. Germline V gene data show CDR1 as SGHDT and CDR2 as YYEEEE. The junction had 5 bases not matched to a gene; V was cut back by 4 bases and J by 0 bases. In DNA form, the CDR3 reads TGTGCCAGCAGCAGGGGGCGCCCTAGCACAGATACGCAGTATTTT. It specifies CASSRGRPSTDTQYF.

The chain links TRBV19 to TRBJ2-4; unclear D gene. The CDR3 runs to 16 residues. Germline V lookup: CDR1 LNHDA, CDR2 SQIVND (reference sequence). V was shortened by 2 bases and J by 3 bases, with 14 bases between the two germline ends. Here the CDR3 DNA reads TGTGCCAGTAGTATATCCCCAGGAGTTGGCAAAAACATTCAGTACTTC. Amino acid sequence: CASSISPGVGKNIQYF.

This chain uses TRBV4-3 with TRBJ2-5; D unresolved. CDR3 size: 14 residues. Germline V gene lookup returns CDR1 LGHNA and CDR2 YSLEER. Trimming shortened V by 1 base and J by 5 bases, and 11 bases separated the two germline ends. The CDR3 reads CASSQGQGWETQYF. In DNA, the CDR3 is TGCGCCAGCAGCCAAGGGCAAGGGTGGGAGACCCAGTACTTC.

The rearrangement links TRBV4-1 to TRBJ2-7; TRBD1 matches at 7 bases. With 4 bases clipped from V and 3 bases from J, the junction kept 9 bases outside the gene matches. The length of the CDR3 is 15 residues. Germline-derived CDR1 and CDR2 are MGHRA and YSYEKL. Written as DNA, the CDR3 is TGCGCCAGCAGCCTCCAGACAGGGCGCAACTACGAGCAGTACTTC. It specifies CASSLQTGRNYEQYF.

The CDR3 is CASSEGGGTEAFF. CDR3 nucleotides: TGTGCCAGCAGTGAAGGGGGTGGCACTGAAGCTTTCTTT. The chain has TRBV6-4 and TRBJ1-1, with D perhaps TRBD1 (6 bases). Germline V CDR1 and CDR2: MRHNA, SNTAGT. The germline V and J ends were trimmed by 3 bases and 4 bases, with 9 bases remaining between them. This CDR3 spans 13 amino acids.

The chain recombines TRBV5-1 with TRBJ1-2, with no clear D. V was pared by 0 bases and J by 4 bases, with 10 bases between. The CDR3 spans 14 residues. Germline CDR1 is SGHRS and CDR2 is YFSETQ. CDR3 sequence reads: CASSLGVISYGYTF. The CDR3 DNA reads TGCGCCAGCAGCTTGGGGGTTATCAGCTATGGCTACACCTTC.

A single count supports this clonotype. The J gene is TRBJ1-2, the V gene TRBV18; TRBD1 matches 9 bases. The CDR3 covers 16 residues. The germline CDR1 and CDR2 sequences are KGHSH and LQKENI. V lost 6 bases and J lost 4; bases outside the gene matches: 12. The CDR3 DNA follows: TGTGCCAGCTCTCACGATCCGGGACAGGGACCCTATGGCTACACCTTC. Residues: CASSHDPGQGPYGYTF. Looking up the rest from reference TRBV18 and TRBJ1-2 gives the full variable domain: NAGVMQNPRHLVRRRGQEARLRCSPMKGHSHVYWYRQLPEEGLKFMVYLQKENIIDESGMPKERFSAEFPKEGPSILRIQQVVRGDSAAYFCASSHDPGQGPYGYTFGSGTRLTVV.

The V gene is TRBV12-3 or TRBV12-4, the J gene TRBJ1-1; D is unresolved. This CDR3 is built from 13 residues. V was cut by 7 bases and J by 1 base, with 10 bases left in between. CDR3 protein: CASTQWGNTEAFF. The CDR3 region has the DNA TGTGCCAGCACTCAATGGGGGAACACTGAAGCTTTCTTT.

V is TRBV6-6 and J is TRBJ2-3; TRBD1 matches 9 bases. Germline V gene lookup returns CDR1 MNHNY and CDR2 SVGAGI (reference sequence). The CDR3 is 14 residues long. The V and J ends lost 6 bases and 0 bases, in that order; junction bases with no gene match: 1. CDR3 in DNA: TGTGCCAGCAGGGGACAGGGAAGCACAGATACGCAGTATTTT. Amino acid sequence: CASRGQGSTDTQYF.

V and J are TRBV30 and TRBJ1-1, with a weak D call TRBD1 (5 bases). Germline values: CDR1 GTSNPN, CDR2 SVGIG (reference sequence). V lost 1 base and J lost 0, with 12 bases in between. The CDR3 runs to 15 residues. Written as DNA, the CDR3 is TGTGCCTGGAGTGCTCAACGGGGCATGAACACTGAAGCTTTCTTT. Its protein is CAWSAQRGMNTEAFF.